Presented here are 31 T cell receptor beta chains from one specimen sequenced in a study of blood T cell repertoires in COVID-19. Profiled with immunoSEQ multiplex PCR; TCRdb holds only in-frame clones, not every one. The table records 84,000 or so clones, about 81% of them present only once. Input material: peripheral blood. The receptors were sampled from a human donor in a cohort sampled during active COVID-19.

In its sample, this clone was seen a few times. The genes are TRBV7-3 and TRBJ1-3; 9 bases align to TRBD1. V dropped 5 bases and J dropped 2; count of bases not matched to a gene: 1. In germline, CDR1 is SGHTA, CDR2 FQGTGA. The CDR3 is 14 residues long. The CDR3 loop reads CASSRTGAGNTIYF. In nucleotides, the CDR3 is TGTGCCAGCAGCAGGACAGGGGCTGGAAACACCATATATTTT.

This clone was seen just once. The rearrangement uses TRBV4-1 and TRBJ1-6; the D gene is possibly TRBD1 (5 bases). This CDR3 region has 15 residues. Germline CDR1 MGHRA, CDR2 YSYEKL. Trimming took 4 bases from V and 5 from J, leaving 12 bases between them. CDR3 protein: CASSRTDSDNSPLHF. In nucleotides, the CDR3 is TGCGCCAGCAGCCGAACCGACAGCGATAATTCACCCCTCCACTTT.

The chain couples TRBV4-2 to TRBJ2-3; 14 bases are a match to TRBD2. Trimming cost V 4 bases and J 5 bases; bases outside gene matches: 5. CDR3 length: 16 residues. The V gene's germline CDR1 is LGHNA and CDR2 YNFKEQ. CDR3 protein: CASSPGLAGEVDTQYF. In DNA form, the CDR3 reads TGTGCCAGCAGCCCGGGACTAGCGGGGGAGGTAGATACGCAGTATTTT.

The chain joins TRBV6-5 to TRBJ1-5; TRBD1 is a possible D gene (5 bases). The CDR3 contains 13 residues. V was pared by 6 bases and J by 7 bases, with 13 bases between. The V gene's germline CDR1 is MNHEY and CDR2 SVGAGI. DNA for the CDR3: TGTGCCAGCAGAGTACAGGTTAGCCAGCCCCAGCATTTT. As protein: CASRVQVSQPQHF.

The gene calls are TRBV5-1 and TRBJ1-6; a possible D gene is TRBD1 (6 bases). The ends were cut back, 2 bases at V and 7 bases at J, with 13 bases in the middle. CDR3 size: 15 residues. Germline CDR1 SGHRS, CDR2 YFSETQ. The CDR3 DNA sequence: TGCGCCAGCAGCTTTTTTCCAGGGGAAAATTCACCCCTCCACTTT. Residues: CASSFFPGENSPLHF.

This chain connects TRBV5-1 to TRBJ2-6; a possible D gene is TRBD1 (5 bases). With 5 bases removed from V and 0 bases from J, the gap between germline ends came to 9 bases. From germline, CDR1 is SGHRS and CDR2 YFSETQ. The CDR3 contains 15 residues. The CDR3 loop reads CASSQGTSGANVLTF. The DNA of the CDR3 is TGCGCCAGCAGTCAGGGCACCTCTGGGGCCAACGTCCTGACTTTC.

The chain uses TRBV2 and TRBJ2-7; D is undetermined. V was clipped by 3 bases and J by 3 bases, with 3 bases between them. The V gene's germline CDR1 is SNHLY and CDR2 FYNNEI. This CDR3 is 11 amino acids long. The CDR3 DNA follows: TGTGCCAGCAGTGACAACTACGAGCAGTACTTC. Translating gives CASSDNYEQYF.

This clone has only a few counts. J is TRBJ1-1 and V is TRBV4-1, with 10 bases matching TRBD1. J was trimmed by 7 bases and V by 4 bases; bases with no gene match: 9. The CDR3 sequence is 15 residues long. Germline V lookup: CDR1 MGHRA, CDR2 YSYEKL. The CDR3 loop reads CASSPMDRGVGEAFF. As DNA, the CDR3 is TGCGCCAGCAGCCCAATGGACAGGGGGGTAGGTGAAGCTTTCTTT.

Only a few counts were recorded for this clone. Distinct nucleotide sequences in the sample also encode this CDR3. CDR3 in amino acids: CASSPRRDSGNTIYF. CDR3 nucleotides: TGTGCCAGCAGCCCGCGCCGGGACTCTGGAAACACCATATATTTT. This chain connects TRBV9 to TRBJ1-3; D is uncertain. The germline gives CDR1 SGDLS, CDR2 YYNGEE. The CDR3 is made up of 15 amino acids. Trimming pared 4 bases from V and 0 bases from J, leaving 11 bases between.

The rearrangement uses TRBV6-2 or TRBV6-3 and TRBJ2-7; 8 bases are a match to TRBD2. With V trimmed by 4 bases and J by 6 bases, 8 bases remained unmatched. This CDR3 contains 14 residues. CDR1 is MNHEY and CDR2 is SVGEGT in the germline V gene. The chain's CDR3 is CASSFLGLGGEQYF. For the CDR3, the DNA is TGTGCCAGCAGTTTTCTGGGACTAGGAGGCGAGCAGTACTTC.

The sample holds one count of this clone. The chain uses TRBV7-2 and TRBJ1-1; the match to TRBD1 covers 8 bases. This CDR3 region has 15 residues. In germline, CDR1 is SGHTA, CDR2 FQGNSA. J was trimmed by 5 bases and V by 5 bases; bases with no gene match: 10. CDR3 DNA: TGTGCCAGCAGCCCATCCCGGACAGGGCGGACTGAAGCTTTCTTT. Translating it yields CASSPSRTGRTEAFF.

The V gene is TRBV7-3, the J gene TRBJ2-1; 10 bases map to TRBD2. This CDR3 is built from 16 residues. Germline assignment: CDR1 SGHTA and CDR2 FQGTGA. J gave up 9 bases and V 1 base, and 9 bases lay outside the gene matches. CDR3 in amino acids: CASSLNGASGGIEQFF. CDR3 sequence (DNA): TGTGCCAGCAGCTTAAATGGGGCTAGCGGGGGAATTGAGCAGTTCTTC. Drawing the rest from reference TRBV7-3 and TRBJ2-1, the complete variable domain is GAGVSQTPSNKVTEKGKYVELRCDPISGHTALYWYRQSLGQGPEFLIYFQGTGAADDSGLPNDRFFAVRPEGSVSTLKIQRTERGDSAVYLCASSLNGASGGIEQFFGPGTRLTVL.

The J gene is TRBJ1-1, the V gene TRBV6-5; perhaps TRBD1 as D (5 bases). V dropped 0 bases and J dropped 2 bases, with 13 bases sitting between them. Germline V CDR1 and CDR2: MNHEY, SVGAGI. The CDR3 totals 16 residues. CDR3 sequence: CASSYSRGIQNTEAFF. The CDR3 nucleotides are TGTGCCAGCAGTTACTCTCGGGGGATACAAAACACTGAAGCTTTCTTT.

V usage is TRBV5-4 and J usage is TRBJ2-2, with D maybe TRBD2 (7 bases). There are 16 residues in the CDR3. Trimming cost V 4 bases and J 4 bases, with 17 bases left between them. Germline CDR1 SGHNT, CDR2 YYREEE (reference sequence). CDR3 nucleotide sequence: TGTGCCAGCAGCCCGAGAGGGGGGGCGGGCACCGGGGAGCTGTTTTTT. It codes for CASSPRGGAGTGELFF. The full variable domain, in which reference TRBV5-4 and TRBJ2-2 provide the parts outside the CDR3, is ETGVTQSPTHLIKTRGQQVTLRCSSQSGHNTVSWYQQALGQGPQFIFQYYREEENGRGNFPPRFSGLQFPNYSSELNVNALELDDSALYLCASSPRGGAGTGELFFGEGSRLTVL.

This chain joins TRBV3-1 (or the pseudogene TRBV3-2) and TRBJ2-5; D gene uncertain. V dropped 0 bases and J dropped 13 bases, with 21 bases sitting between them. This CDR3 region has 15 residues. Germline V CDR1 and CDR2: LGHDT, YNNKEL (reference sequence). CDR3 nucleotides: TGTGCCAGCAGCCAAGATATTGGTAGCCCGGAGTCTCGGTACTTC. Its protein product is CASSQDIGSPESRYF.

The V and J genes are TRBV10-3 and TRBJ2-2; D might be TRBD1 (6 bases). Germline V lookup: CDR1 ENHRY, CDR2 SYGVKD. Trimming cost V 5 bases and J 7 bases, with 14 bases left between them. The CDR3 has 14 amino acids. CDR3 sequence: CAISRQVRVGELFF. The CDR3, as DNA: TGTGCCATCAGTCGACAGGTTAGGGTCGGGGAGCTGTTTTTT.

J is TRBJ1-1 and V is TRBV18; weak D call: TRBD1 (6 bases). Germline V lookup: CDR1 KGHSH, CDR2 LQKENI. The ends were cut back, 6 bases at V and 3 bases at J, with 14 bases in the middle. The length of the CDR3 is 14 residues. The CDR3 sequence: CASSPGGYYTEAFF. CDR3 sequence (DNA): TGTGCCAGCTCTCCGGGGGGCTACTACACTGAAGCTTTCTTT.

The CDR3 here is CAISPTSGGYNEQFF. For the CDR3, the DNA is TGTGCCATCAGTCCTACTAGCGGGGGTTACAATGAGCAGTTCTTC. V and J are TRBV10-3 and TRBJ2-1; TRBD2 matches 11 bases. Germline V CDR1 and CDR2: ENHRY, SYGVKD. The CDR3 consists of 15 residues. V lost 5 bases to trimming and J lost 4 bases; unmatched junction nucleotides: 4.

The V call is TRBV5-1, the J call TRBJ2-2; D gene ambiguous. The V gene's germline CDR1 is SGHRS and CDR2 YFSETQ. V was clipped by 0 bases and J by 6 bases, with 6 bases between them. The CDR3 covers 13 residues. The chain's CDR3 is CASSLAGPGELFF. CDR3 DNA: TGCGCCAGCAGCTTGGCGGGTCCCGGGGAGCTGTTTTTT.

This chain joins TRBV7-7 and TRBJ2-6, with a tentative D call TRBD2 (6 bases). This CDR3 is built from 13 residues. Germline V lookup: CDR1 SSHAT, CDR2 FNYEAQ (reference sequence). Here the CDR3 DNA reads TGTGCTAGCGGAGCCTCCGGGGCCAACGTCCTGACTTTC. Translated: CASGASGANVLTF.

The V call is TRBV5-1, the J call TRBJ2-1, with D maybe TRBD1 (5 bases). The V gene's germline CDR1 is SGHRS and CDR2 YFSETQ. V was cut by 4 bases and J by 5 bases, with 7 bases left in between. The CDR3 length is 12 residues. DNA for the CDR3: TGCGCCAGCAGCGTGACAGACAATGAGCAGTTCTTC. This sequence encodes CASSVTDNEQFF.

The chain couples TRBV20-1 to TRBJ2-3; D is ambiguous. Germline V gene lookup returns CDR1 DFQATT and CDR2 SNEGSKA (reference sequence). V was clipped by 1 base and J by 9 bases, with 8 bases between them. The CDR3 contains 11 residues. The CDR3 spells CSARGGRTQYF. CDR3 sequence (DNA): TGCAGTGCTAGAGGCGGTCGCACGCAGTATTTT.

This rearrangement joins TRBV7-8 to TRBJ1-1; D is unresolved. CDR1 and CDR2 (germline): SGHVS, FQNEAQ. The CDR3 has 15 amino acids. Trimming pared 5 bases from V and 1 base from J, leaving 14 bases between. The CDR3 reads CASSPEAQENTEAFF. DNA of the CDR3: TGTGCCAGCAGCCCGGAGGCGCAGGAGAACACTGAAGCTTTCTTT.

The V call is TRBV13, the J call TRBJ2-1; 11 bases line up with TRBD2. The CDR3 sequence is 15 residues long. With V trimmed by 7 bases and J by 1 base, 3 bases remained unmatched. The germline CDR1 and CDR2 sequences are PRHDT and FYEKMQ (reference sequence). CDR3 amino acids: CASIRTSGSYNEQFF. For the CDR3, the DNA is TGTGCCAGCATCCGGACTAGCGGGTCCTACAATGAGCAGTTCTTC. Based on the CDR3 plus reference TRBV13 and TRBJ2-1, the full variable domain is AAGVIQSPRHLIKEKRETATLKCYPIPRHDTVYWYQQGPGQDPQFLISFYEKMQSDKGSIPDRFSAQQFSDYHSELNMSSLELGDSALYFCASIRTSGSYNEQFFGPGTRLTVL.

The CDR3 DNA reads TGTGCCAGCAGCGCCACCTCGACACTTAAAAATGAAAAACTGTTTTTT. It encodes CASSATSTLKNEKLFF. This chain uses TRBV9 with TRBJ1-4, with no clear D. Trimming cost V 3 bases and J 5 bases, with 17 bases left between them. The V gene's germline CDR1 is SGDLS and CDR2 YYNGEE. The CDR3 has 16 residues. Combining the CDR3 with reference TRBV9 and TRBJ1-4 gives the whole variable domain DSGVTQTPKHLITATGQRVTLRCSPRSGDLSVYWYQQSLDQGLQFLIQYYNGEERAKGNILERFSAQQFPDLHSELNLSSLELGDSALYFCASSATSTLKNEKLFFGSGTQLSVL.

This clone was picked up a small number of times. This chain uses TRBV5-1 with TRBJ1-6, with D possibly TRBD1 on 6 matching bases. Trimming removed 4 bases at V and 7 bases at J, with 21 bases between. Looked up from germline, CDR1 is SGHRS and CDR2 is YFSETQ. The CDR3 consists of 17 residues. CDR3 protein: CASSTLDSQTFNSPLHF. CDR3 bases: TGCGCCAGCAGCACCCTGGACAGCCAAACCTTCAATTCACCCCTCCACTTT.

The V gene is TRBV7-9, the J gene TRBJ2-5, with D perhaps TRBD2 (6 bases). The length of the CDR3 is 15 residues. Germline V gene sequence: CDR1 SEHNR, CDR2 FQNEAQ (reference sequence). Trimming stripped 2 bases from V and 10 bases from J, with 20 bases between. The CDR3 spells CASSLSGHRVMGQYF. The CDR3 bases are TGTGCCAGCAGCTTAAGCGGGCACCGCGTAATGGGCCAGTACTTC.

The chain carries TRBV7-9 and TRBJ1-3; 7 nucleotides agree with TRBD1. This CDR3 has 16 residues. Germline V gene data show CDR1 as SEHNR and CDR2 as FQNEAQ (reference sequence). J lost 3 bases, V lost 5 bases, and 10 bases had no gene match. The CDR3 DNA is TGTGCCAGCAGCCCCCCCCGACAGGGCCTTGGAAACACCATATATTTT. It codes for CASSPPRQGLGNTIYF.

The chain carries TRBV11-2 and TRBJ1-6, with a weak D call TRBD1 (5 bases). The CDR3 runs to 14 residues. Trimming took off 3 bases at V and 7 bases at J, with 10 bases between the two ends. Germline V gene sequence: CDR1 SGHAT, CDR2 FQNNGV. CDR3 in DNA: TGTGCCAGCAGCTTTAGACAGCGAAATTCACCCCTCCACTTT. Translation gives CASSFRQRNSPLHF.

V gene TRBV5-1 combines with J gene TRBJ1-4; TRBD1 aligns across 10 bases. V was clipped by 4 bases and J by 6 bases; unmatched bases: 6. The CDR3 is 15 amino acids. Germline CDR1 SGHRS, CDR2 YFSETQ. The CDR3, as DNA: TGCGCCAGCAGCCCCGGGACAGGGGAGGATGAAAAACTGTTTTTT. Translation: CASSPGTGEDEKLFF.

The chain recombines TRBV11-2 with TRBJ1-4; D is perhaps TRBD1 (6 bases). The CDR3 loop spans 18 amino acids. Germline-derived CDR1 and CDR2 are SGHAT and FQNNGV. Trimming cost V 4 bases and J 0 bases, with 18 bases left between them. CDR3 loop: CASSYDHGTWATNEKLFF. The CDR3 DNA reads TGTGCCAGCAGCTACGACCACGGGACATGGGCAACTAATGAAAAACTGTTTTTT.